This paragraph covers one T cell receptor (beta chain) sequence. Its antigen is unidentified. The ends were cut back, 3 bases at V and 7 bases at J, with 10 bases in the middle. There are 12 residues in the CDR3. Looked up from germline, CDR1 is SGHRS and CDR2 is YFSETQ. Every one of the donors was a Caucasian adult that lived in Nashville, Tennessee. This sample is drawn from a study of shared clonotypes between healthy human individuals. Assay runs were performed at deep level. Genomic DNA belonging to each subset was distributed in equal measure over several immunoSEQ plates. The table came from immunoSEQ multiplex PCR; TCRdb's copy has only in-frame clones and leaves some out. In the table there are around 500,000 clones, 70% to 80% of which are singletons. Study results and caveats: Tissue TCR repertoires likely differ from these blood-only repertoires.

The genes are TRBV5-1 and TRBJ1-2, with D maybe TRBD1 (5 bases). The sequenced sample consisted of PBMCs. The TCR comes from a woman aged 40 to 49 in good health. Some clones in this sample may be carry-over from other donors' samples. DNA for the CDR3: TGCGCCAGCAGCTGGGGCGACAGTGGCTACACCTTC. It translates to CASSWGDSGYTF.